Following are 6 T cell receptor beta chains from one sample sequenced in a study of T cell changes during pregnancy in multiple sclerosis. Some clones are missing from TCRdb's copy, which holds only in-frame ones; the method was immunoSEQ multiplex PCR. The sample comprises 50,000 to 65,000 clones, about 88% of which are singletons, and about 0.4% rests with the top ten. Sequencing was performed on CD4+ T cells from peripheral blood mononuclear cells, taken in the third trimester of pregnancy. The origin of the receptors is a female donor with multiple sclerosis, enrolled in a pregnancy study.

The CDR3 here is CASSLVGAGDEQYF. DNA of the CDR3: TGCGCCAGCAGCTTGGTAGGGGCGGGGGACGAGCAGTACTTC. The chain carries TRBV5-1 and TRBJ2-7, with 7 bases lining up with TRBD2. Germline-derived CDR1 and CDR2 are SGHRS and YFSETQ. Trimming at V came to 0 bases and at J to 5 bases, leaving 5 bases not matched to a gene. The CDR3 has 14 residues.

This chain links TRBV7-9 with TRBJ1-2; maybe TRBD1 (5 bases). Germline values: CDR1 SEHNR, CDR2 FQNEAQ (reference sequence). The CDR3 spans 15 residues. Trimming shortened V by 5 bases and J by 4 bases, and 17 bases separated the two germline ends. CDR3 sequence reads: CASSLTEQTVYGYTF. The CDR3 DNA reads as TGTGCCAGCAGCCTTACCGAGCAGACAGTCTATGGCTACACCTTC.

This sequence joins TRBV19 and TRBJ1-2, with 7 nucleotides matching TRBD1. Germline V CDR1 and CDR2: LNHDA, SQIVND (reference sequence). Germline trimming cut 3 bases from V and 4 bases from J; bases unmatched to any gene: 5. The CDR3 spans 14 residues. The CDR3: CASSIGGQTYGYTF. Written as DNA, the CDR3 is TGTGCCAGTAGTATCGGGGGACAGACCTATGGCTACACCTTC.

The rearrangement uses TRBV7-9 and TRBJ2-3; 7 bases line up with TRBD2. The CDR3 contains 16 residues. Germline lookup yields CDR1 SEHNR and CDR2 FQNEAQ (reference sequence). The V segment lost 5 bases and the J segment 1 base; nucleotides outside the gene matches: 9. The CDR3, as DNA: TGTGCCAGCAGCGAGACTCTAGCGGAACGCACAGATACGCAGTATTTT. It codes for CASSETLAERTDTQYF. The complete variable domain, with remaining parts taken from reference TRBV7-9 and TRBJ2-3, reads DTGVSQNPRHKITKRGQNVTFRCDPISEHNRLYWYRQTLGQGPEFLTYFQNEAQLEKSRLLSDRFSAERPKGSFSTLEIQRTEQGDSAMYLCASSETLAERTDTQYFGPGTRLTVL.

The V gene is TRBV10-1, the J gene TRBJ1-1; 7 bases align to TRBD1. The CDR3 runs to 12 residues. Germline loops: CDR1 WNHNN, CDR2 SYGVQD (reference sequence). V lost 9 bases to trimming and J lost 1 base; unmatched junction nucleotides: 2. CDR3 bases: TGCGCCAGTAGACAGGGGAACACTGAAGCTTTCTTT. It translates to CASRQGNTEAFF.

This clone was observed a single time. The chain carries TRBV5-1 and TRBJ2-7, with TRBD1 as a possible D gene (5 bases). Trimming removed 2 bases at V and 5 bases at J, with 17 bases between. Germline V gene data show CDR1 as SGHRS and CDR2 as YFSETQ. The CDR3 runs to 15 residues. CDR3 in DNA: TGCGCCAGCAGCTTTGAAGGGGCCTTAAGCCACGAGCAGTACTTC. Protein: CASSFEGALSHEQYF.